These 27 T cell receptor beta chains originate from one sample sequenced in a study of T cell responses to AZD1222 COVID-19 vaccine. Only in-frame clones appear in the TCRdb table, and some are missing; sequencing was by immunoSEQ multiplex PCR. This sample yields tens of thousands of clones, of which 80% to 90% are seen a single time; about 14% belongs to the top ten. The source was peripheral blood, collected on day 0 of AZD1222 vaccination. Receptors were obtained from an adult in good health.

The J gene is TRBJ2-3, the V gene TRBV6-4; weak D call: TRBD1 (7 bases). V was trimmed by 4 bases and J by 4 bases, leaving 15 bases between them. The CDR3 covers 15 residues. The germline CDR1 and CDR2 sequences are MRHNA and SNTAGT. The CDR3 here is CASSVGGGHSDTQYF. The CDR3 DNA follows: TGTGCCAGCAGTGTAGGAGGGGGCCACTCAGATACGCAGTATTTT.

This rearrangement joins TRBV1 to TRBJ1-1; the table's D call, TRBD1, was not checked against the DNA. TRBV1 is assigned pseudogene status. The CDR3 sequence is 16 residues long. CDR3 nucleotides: TGCACCAGCAGCCAAGAAGACAGGTCGGCGAACACTGAAGCTTTCTTT. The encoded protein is CTSSQEDRSANTEAFF.

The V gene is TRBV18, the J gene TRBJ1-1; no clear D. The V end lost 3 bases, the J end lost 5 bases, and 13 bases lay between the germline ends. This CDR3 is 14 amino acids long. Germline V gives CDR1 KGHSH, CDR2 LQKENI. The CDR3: CASSPPRRGTEAFF. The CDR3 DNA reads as TGTGCCAGCTCACCTCCCCGTCGGGGAACTGAAGCTTTCTTT.

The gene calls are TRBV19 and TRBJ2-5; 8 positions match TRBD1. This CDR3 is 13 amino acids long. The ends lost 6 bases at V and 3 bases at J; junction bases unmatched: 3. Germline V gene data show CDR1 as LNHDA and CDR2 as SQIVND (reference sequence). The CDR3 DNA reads TGTGCCAGTAGCCAGGACAGGGAAGAGACCCAGTACTTC. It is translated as CASSQDREETQYF.

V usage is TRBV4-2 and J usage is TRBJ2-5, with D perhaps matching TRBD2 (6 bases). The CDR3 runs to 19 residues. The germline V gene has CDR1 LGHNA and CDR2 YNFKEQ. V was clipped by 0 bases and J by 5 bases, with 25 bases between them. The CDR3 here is CASSQDEGRIYGGVETQYF. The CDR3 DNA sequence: TGTGCCAGCAGCCAAGATGAGGGGCGGATTTACGGGGGAGTGGAGACCCAGTACTTC.

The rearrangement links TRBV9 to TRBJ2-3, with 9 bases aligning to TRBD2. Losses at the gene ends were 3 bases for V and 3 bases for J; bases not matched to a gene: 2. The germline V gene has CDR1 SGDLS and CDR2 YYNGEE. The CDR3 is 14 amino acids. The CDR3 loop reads CASSGAGGTDTQYF. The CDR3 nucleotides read TGTGCCAGCAGCGGAGCGGGGGGTACAGATACGCAGTATTTT.

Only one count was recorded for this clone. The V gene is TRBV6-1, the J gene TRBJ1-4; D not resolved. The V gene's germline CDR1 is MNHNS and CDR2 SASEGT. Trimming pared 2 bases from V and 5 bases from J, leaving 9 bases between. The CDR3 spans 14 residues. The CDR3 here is CASSENSGNEKLFF. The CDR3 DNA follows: TGTGCCAGCAGTGAAAACAGTGGGAATGAAAAACTGTTTTTT.

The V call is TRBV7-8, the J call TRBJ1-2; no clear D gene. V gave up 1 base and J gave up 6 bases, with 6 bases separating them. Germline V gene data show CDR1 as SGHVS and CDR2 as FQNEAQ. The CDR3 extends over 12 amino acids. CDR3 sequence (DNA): TGTGCCAGCAGCTTAGTGAGAGATGGCTACACCTTC. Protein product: CASSLVRDGYTF.

This CDR3 reads CASIETGGEGYTF. The DNA for the CDR3 is TGTGCCAGCATAGAAACAGGGGGCGAGGGCTACACCTTC. V and J are TRBV2 and TRBJ1-2; 9 bases match TRBD1. Looked up from germline, CDR1 is SNHLY and CDR2 is FYNNEI. The V gene end was trimmed by 7 bases and the J gene end by 8 bases; junction bases not matched to a gene: 8. The CDR3 runs 13 residues.

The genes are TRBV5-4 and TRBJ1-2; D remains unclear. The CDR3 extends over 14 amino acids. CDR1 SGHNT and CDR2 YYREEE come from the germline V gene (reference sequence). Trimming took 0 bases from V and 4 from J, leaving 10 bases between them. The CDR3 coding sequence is TGTGCCAGCAGCTTGGACTTCCGGGGCTATGGCTACACCTTC. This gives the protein CASSLDFRGYGYTF.

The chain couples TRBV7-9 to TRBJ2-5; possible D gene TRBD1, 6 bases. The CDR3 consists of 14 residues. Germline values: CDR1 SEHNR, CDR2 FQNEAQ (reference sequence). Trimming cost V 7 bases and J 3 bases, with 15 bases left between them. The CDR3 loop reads CASTYTDRKETQYF. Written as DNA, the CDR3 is TGTGCCAGCACCTATACCGACAGGAAAGAGACCCAGTACTTC.

The CDR3 sequence is CASSIIGGTEAFF. For the CDR3, the DNA is TGTGCCAGTAGTATAATCGGGGGAACTGAAGCTTTCTTT. This chain links TRBV19 with TRBJ1-1; a weak D match, TRBD1 (5 bases). The V end lost 2 bases, the J end lost 5 bases, and 9 bases lay between the germline ends. Germline V gene sequence: CDR1 LNHDA, CDR2 SQIVND (reference sequence). This CDR3 comprises 13 residues.

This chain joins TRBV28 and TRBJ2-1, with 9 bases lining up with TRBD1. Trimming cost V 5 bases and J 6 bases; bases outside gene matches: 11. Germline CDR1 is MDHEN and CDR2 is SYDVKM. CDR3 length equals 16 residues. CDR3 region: CASSMTTGGLPNEQFF. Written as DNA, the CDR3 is TGTGCCAGCAGTATGACCACAGGGGGCCTTCCCAATGAGCAGTTCTTC.

CDR3 region: CASKPTPGRSETEAFF. The CDR3 bases are TGTGCCAGCAAACCCACACCCGGCCGATCTGAGACTGAAGCTTTCTTT. V is TRBV18 and J is TRBJ1-1; no clear D. This CDR3 contains 16 residues. V lost 8 bases, J lost 5 bases, and 24 bases lay in between. Germline assignment: CDR1 KGHSH and CDR2 LQKENI.

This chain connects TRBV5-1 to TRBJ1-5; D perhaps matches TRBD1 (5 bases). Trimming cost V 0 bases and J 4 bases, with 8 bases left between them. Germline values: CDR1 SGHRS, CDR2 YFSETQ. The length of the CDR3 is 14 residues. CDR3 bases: TGCGCCAGCAGCTTGGCGGGACTTAATCAGCCCCAGCATTTT. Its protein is CASSLAGLNQPQHF.

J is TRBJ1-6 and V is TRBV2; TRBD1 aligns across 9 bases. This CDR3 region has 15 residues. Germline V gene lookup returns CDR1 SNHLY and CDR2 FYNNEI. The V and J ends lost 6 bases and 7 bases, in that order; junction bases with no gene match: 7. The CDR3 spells CASRNRDRENSPLHF. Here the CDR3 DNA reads TGTGCCAGCAGGAACCGGGACAGGGAAAATTCACCCCTCCACTTT.

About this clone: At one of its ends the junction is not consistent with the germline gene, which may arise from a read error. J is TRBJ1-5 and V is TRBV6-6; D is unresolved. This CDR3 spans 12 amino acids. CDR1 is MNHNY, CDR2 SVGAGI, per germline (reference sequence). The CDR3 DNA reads TGTGCCAGCGGTTATAGCAATCAGCCCCAGCATTTT. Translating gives CASGYSNQPQHF.

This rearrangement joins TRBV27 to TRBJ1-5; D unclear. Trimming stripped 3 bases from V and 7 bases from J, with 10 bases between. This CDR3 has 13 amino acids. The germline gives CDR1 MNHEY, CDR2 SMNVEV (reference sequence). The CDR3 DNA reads TGTGCCAGCAGTTTTAAGGATGGCCAGCCCCAGCATTTT. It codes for CASSFKDGQPQHF.

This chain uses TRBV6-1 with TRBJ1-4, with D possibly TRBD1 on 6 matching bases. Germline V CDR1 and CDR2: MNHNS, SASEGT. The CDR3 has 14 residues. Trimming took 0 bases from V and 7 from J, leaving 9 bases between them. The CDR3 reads CASSEAAGAEKLFF. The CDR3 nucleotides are TGTGCCAGCAGTGAAGCGGCAGGGGCTGAAAAACTGTTTTTT.

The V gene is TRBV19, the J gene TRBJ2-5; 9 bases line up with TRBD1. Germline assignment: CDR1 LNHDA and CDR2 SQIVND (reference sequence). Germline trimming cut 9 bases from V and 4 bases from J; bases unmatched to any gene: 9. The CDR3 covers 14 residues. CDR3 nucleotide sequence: TGTGCCAGCGCCGGGACAGGGCTGAGAGAGACCCAGTACTTC. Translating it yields CASAGTGLRETQYF.

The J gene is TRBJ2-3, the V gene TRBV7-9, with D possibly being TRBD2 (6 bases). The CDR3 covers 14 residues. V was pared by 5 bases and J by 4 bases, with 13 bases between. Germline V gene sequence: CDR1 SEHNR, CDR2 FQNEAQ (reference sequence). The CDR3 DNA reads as TGTGCCAGCAGCGGAAGGGACTTTTCAGATACGCAGTATTTT. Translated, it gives CASSGRDFSDTQYF.

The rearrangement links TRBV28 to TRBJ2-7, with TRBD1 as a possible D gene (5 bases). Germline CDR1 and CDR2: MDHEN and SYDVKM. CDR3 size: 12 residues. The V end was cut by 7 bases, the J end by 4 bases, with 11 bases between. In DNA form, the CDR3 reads TGTGCCAGCACCGACAGATTATACGAGCAGTACTTC. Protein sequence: CASTDRLYEQYF.

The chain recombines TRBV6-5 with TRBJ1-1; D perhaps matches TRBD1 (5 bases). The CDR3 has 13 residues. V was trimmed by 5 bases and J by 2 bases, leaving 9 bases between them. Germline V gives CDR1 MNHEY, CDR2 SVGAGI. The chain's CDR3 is CASSQRGNTEAFF. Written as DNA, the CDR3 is TGTGCCAGCAGTCAGCGGGGCAACACTGAAGCTTTCTTT.

CDR3 in DNA: TGTGCCAGCAGCTTCGGACTTGGAACTTGGAACACTGAAGCTTTCTTT. Its protein product is CASSFGLGTWNTEAFF. The rearrangement links TRBV5-6 to TRBJ1-1, with D unclear. The germline CDR1 and CDR2 sequences are SGHDT and YYEEEE. The CDR3 contains 16 residues. Trimming shortened V by 2 bases and J by 1 base, and 15 bases separated the two germline ends.

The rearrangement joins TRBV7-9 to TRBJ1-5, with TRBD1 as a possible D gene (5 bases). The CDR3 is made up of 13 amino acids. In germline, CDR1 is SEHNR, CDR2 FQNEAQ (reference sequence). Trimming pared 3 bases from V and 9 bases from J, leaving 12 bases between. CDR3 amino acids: CASSLQGFLPQHF. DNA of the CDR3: TGTGCCAGCAGCTTGCAGGGCTTCTTGCCCCAGCATTTT.

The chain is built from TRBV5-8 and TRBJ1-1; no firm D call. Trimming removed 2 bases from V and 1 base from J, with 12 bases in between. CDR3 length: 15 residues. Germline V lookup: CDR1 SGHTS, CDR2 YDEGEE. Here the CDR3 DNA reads TGTGCCAGCAGCTTTATAGGGTATACGAACACTGAAGCTTTCTTT. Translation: CASSFIGYTNTEAFF.

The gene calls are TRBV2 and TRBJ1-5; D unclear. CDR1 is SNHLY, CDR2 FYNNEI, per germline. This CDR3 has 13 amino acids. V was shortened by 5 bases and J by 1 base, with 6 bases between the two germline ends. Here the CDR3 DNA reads TGTGCCAGCAGTTCAGCAAGCAATCAGCCCCAGCATTTT. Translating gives CASSSASNQPQHF.